The 9 T cell receptor beta chains listed next were all sequenced from one sample in a study of shared T cell receptors in the human thymus. Clones were read by immunoSEQ multiplex PCR, and TCRdb kept only the in-frame ones, dropping some. The sample shows 500,000 to 550,000 clones, approximately 80% of them seen only once. Separately, the same data were catalogued under a study of human thymus T cells.

Sequencing was performed on thymocytes. All receptors derive from a boy in the first two years of life with a congenital heart defect.

The chain combines TRBV30 with TRBJ2-5; 7 nucleotides line up with TRBD1. The J call may be wrong; the DNA end is better matched by TRBJ2-7. This CDR3 spans 13 amino acids. CDR1 and CDR2 from the germline V gene are GTSNPN and SVGIG (reference sequence). The CDR3 loop is CAHMSDRYSEQYF. The CDR3 DNA is TGTGCCCACATGTCGGACAGGTATTCCGAGCAGTACTTC.

The rearrangement joins TRBV7-2 to TRBJ2-7; possibly TRBD1 for D (5 bases). V lost 5 bases and J lost 0, with 11 bases in between. Per germline, CDR1 SGHTA and CDR2 FQGNSA. The CDR3 is made up of 14 amino acids. The CDR3 region is CASSEAGPSYEQYF. CDR3 DNA: TGTGCCAGCAGCGAGGCAGGGCCCTCCTACGAGCAGTACTTC.

On this clone: Other DNA sequences from this sample encode an identical CDR3 as well. The rearrangement links TRBV7-9 to TRBJ2-7; 8 nucleotides line up with TRBD1. Germline V gene data show CDR1 as SEHNR and CDR2 as FQNEAQ (reference sequence). This CDR3 region has 15 residues. V shed 5 bases, J shed 2 bases, and the junction held 8 bases outside the gene matches. The CDR3 region is CASSLPGQGTYEQYF. The CDR3, as DNA: TGTGCCAGCAGCCTCCCTGGACAGGGAACCTACGAGCAGTACTTC.

V and J are TRBV6-1 and TRBJ2-2; 9 bases line up with TRBD2. CDR1 and CDR2 (germline): MNHNS, SASEGT. V lost 2 bases, J lost 1 base, and 2 bases stayed unmatched. CDR3 length: 16 amino acids. The CDR3 sequence is CASSETAGGNTGELFF. The CDR3 region has the DNA TGTGCCAGCAGTGAAACAGCGGGAGGGAACACCGGGGAGCTGTTTTTT.

This sequence joins TRBV5-1 and TRBJ2-7; 7 nucleotides align to TRBD2. The J segment lost 4 bases and the V segment lost 0 bases, leaving 7 bases of the junction unmatched. The CDR3 has 15 residues. Germline-derived CDR1 and CDR2 are SGHRS and YFSETQ. The CDR3 nucleotides are TGCGCCAGCAGCTTGGCGGGGACTACTGCTTACGAGCAGTACTTC. As protein: CASSLAGTTAYEQYF.

CDR3 nucleotides: TGTGCCAGCAGCCCCCAGCGTAGCGGGATGCCCCTTAGGTCGAATGAGCAGTTCTTC. This encodes CASSPQRSGMPLRSNEQFF. The chain links TRBV5-5 to TRBJ2-1; 8 bases are a match to TRBD2. This CDR3 is built from 19 residues. J lost 7 bases, V lost 4 bases, and 22 bases had no gene match. Germline V gene sequence: CDR1 SGHKS, CDR2 YYEKEE (reference sequence). Based on the CDR3 plus reference TRBV5-5 and TRBJ2-1, the full variable domain is DAGVTQSPTHLIKTRGQQVTLRCSPISGHKSVSWYQQVLGQGPQFIFQYYEKEERGRGNFPDRFSARQFPNYSSELNVNALLLGDSALYLCASSPQRSGMPLRSNEQFFGPGTRLTVL.

This clone appeared a few times. The V and J genes are TRBV18 and TRBJ2-7; D is perhaps TRBD1 (6 bases). The CDR3 length is 14 residues. Germline CDR1 and CDR2: KGHSH and LQKENI. With 3 bases removed from V and 3 bases from J, the gap between germline ends came to 12 bases. The CDR3 sequence: CASSPRQDLYEQYF. For the CDR3, the DNA is TGTGCCAGCTCACCTCGACAGGATCTCTACGAGCAGTACTTC. Together with reference TRBV18 and TRBJ2-7, the CDR3 gives the full variable domain: NAGVMQNPRHLVRRRGQEARLRCSPMKGHSHVYWYRQLPEEGLKFMVYLQKENIIDESGMPKERFSAEFPKEGPSILRIQQVVRGDSAAYFCASSPRQDLYEQYFGPGTRLTVT.

The chain is built from TRBV29-1 and TRBJ1-2, with D possibly TRBD1 on 5 matching bases. V shed 0 bases and J shed 8 bases, with 16 bases lying between them. The CDR3 consists of 14 residues. CDR1 is SQVTM, CDR2 ANQGSEA, per germline. CDR3 loop: CSVEEGKGVGGYTF. CDR3 bases: TGCAGCGTTGAAGAAGGGAAAGGGGTAGGGGGCTACACCTTC.

The sample holds one count of this clone. The chain carries TRBV27 and TRBJ2-2, with a tentative D call TRBD1 (6 bases). The CDR3 is 14 residues long. V was trimmed by 4 bases and J by 1 base, leaving 7 bases between them. Germline V gene lookup returns CDR1 MNHEY and CDR2 SMNVEV (reference sequence). CDR3 in amino acids: CASSSGQNTGELFF. CDR3 DNA: TGTGCCAGCAGTTCGGGACAGAACACCGGGGAGCTGTTTTTT.